This TCR beta chain originates from a study of T cells after yellow fever vaccination. Production of TCR cDNA was by 5'RACE template switching, which also added a universal primer site and UMIs. TCRdb processed the 5' RACE reads anew with MiXCR; each CDR3 protein has one entry. The sample yields approximately 70,000 distinct CDR3 sequences, around 7% seen once. The table lists this clonotype with many counts. Its specificity is unknown. Notes on the study in general: Researchers noted that a small share of clonotypes showed up in both CD4 and CD8 compartments. At under 98% for CD4 and almost 90% for CD8, most primary-vaccination clones showed up again after the booster.

Trimming took 0 bases from V and 6 from J, leaving 12 bases between them. This CDR3 is built from 15 residues. Germline V gives CDR1 MNHEY, CDR2 SVGAGI. This sequence joins TRBV6-5 and TRBJ2-4; no reliable D call. The sequence was collected from a man aged 18 to 30 who received the YFV17D yellow fever vaccine. The specimen was CD8+ T cells sorted from PBMCs, collected more than 8 days after the first yellow fever vaccination. The CDR3, as DNA: TGTGCCAGCAGTTACTCGATGAGTCCTCTAAACATTCAGTACTTC. It yields the protein CASSYSMSPLNIQYF.